This TCR beta chain was recorded in a study of blood T cell repertoires in COVID-19. The germline V and J ends were trimmed by 1 base and 4 bases, with 13 bases remaining between them. Germline CDR1 reads LGHDT; CDR2 reads YNNKEL (reference sequence). This CDR3 has 15 residues. This table comes from immunoSEQ multiplex PCR, and its TCRdb copy is limited to in-frame clones, with some not included. This sample has hundreds of thousands of clones, with roughly nine tenths found just once. The TCR originated in a woman between 50 and 59 years old with COVID-19, enrolled during active disease. Sequencing was performed on peripheral blood. This chain joins TRBV3-1 (or the pseudogene TRBV3-2) and TRBJ1-2; D remains unclear. CDR3 sequence reads: CASSQGPRRLYGYTF. The CDR3 region has the DNA TGTGCCAGCAGCCAAGGTCCCAGAAGACTCTATGGCTACACCTTC.